This T cell receptor (beta chain) derives from a study of kidney transplant recipient with SARS-CoV-2 infection (dated by TCRdb to about 2021). As for this clonotype: The specificity of this receptor is unknown. A much larger clone differs from this one at a single base, so this may be a read error.

The sample's time point label, decoded: pre-pandemic baseline sample and day 111 after first positive SARS-CoV-2 test. Taken from cysteine to phenylalanine, the CDR3 has 12 residues. The kept DNA is CDR3 alone, 36 bases in frame from the first base. CDR1 SEHNR and CDR2 FQNEAQ are derived from the germline V gene (reference sequence). The sample was run on an Illumina MiSeq. Profiling of the peripheral T cell repertoire was carried out for human TCRbeta genes. The source study handled its data this way. Beta-binomial modelling was applied to test for differential clonotype abundance so that variability over time was accounted for. Clonotypes that had expanded were screened against the ImmuneCODE reference database of SARS-CoV-2-associated TCRs and mapped onto regions of the viral genome. Further repertoire analyses covered TRBV gene usage, CDR3 length, CDR3 amino acid overlap between time points, clonotype abundance distributions and Jaccard similarity. Using fastp at Q25 and MiXCR, TCRdb reprocessed the public reads and kept productive beta chains. Rows with one shared CDR3 protein collapse into an entry with the most common genes and DNA. TCRdb's processing, not the authors', yielded these V and J calls. The sample table lists 250,000 or so distinct CDR3 sequences, around 30% of them with a count of one. Of the sample, less than 8.5% falls within the top ten clones.

The TCR was taken from a male patient younger than 45 who had COVID-19 and was a kidney transplant recipient. It is possible that, after a transplant, some T cells come from the graft donor. The source was a blood sample, collected at baseline and between days 110 and 120 from a kidney transplant recipient. The sequence joins TRBV7-9 to TRBJ2-2; the D region possibly corresponds to TRBD2 (5 bases align). The bases are TGTGCCAGCAGCAGGAACACCGGGGAGCTGCTTTTT. Its protein reads: CASSRNTGELLF.